The entry below gives a single T cell receptor (beta chain) sequence along with its context. V was trimmed by 6 bases and J by 5 bases, leaving 7 bases between them. The germline V gene encodes CDR1 MNHEY and CDR2 SMNVEV (reference sequence). This CDR3 has 11 residues. The authors extracted RNA and reverse transcribed it into cDNA as the sequencing template. Only in-frame clones appear in the TCRdb table, and some are missing; sequencing was by immunoSEQ multiplex PCR. The sample contains about 140,000 clones, 45% to 60% of which appear only once. These data are taken from a study of CD8+ T cells in alopecia areata.

Source: CD4+ T cells sorted from blood, taken at week 0. The receptor was isolated from a human donor with alopecia areata. The rearrangement uses TRBV27 and TRBJ1-2; no clear D gene. CDR3 coding DNA: TGTGCCAGCAGCGGAGGGTATGGCTACACCTTC. Amino acid sequence: CASSGGYGYTF.